This TCR beta chain was retrieved from a study of response to subunit inactivated influenza vaccine. Study-wide results and limits: Authors proposed each seasonal influenza vaccination draws in few new T cells.

In TCRdb, the RT-PCR reads were re-called with MiXCR into one record per CDR3 protein. The sample has hundreds of thousands of distinct CDR3 sequences; approximately 24% are singletons. J was trimmed by 7 bases and V by 0 bases; bases with no gene match: 9. This CDR3 is built from 15 residues. CDR1 and CDR2 (germline): LGHNA, YNFKEQ. This clonotype was recorded a few times. The target antigen is unknown. The input for sequencing was CD4+ T cells sorted from PBMCs, taken 4 to 6 days after vaccination. The chain links TRBV4-2 to TRBJ2-7; 7 bases are shared with TRBD2. This TCR came from a man between 50 and 59 years old who received an inactivated influenza vaccine. The CDR3, as DNA: TGTGCCAGCAGCCAAGATGGGGCGGGAGCAGGGGAGCAGTACTTC. Its protein product is CASSQDGAGAGEQYF.